The 25 T cell receptor beta chains in this list originate from one sample, sequenced in a study of identical twins. MiXCR was run by TCRdb on the 5' RACE reads, yielding one entry per CDR3 protein. The sample records 200,000 to 250,000 distinct CDR3 sequences, 6% to 9% being singletons. This same sample was also part of a study on yellow fever vaccine responses in identical twins.

The sequenced sample consisted of memory (CD45RO+) T cells sorted from blood. These receptors all come from a woman aged 18-30 years in good health.

The sample holds a few counts of this clonotype. This chain connects TRBV7-2 to TRBJ2-5; D remains ambiguous. CDR3 length: 16 residues. V lost 2 bases and J 3 bases, leaving 16 bases between the germline ends. Germline loops: CDR1 SGHTA, CDR2 FQGNSA. CDR3 sequence reads: CASSLMLVGLEETQYF. The CDR3, as DNA: TGTGCCAGCAGCTTAATGTTAGTAGGGCTGGAAGAGACCCAGTACTTC.

This clonotype has just a few counts. J is TRBJ2-1 and V is TRBV4-2, with a weak D call TRBD1 (7 bases). The CDR3 runs 15 residues. Germline CDR1 and CDR2: LGHNA and YNFKEQ. The V gene lost 6 bases and the J gene lost 6 bases, with 18 bases spanning the gap. Written as DNA, the CDR3 is TGTGCCAGCAGTCGCGGGCAGGGGGGCGGCAATGAGCAGTTCTTC. As protein: CASSRGQGGGNEQFF.

The chain uses TRBV12-3 or TRBV12-4 and TRBJ1-1; tentatively, D is TRBD1 (5 bases). V lost 0 bases and J 7 bases, leaving 21 bases between the germline ends. The CDR3 is 17 residues long. In DNA, the CDR3 is TGTGCCAGCAGTTTAGCGCTCATGGACAAGATTATAAATGAAGCTTTCTTT. This codes for CASSLALMDKIINEAFF.

The chain employs TRBV5-1 and TRBJ2-7; a weak D match, TRBD2 (5 bases). The CDR3 has 14 amino acids. Looked up from germline, CDR1 is SGHRS and CDR2 is YFSETQ. Trimming shortened V by 0 bases and J by 5 bases, and 12 bases separated the two germline ends. CDR3 sequence reads: CASSLVGSRDEQYF. The CDR3 DNA reads TGCGCCAGCAGCTTGGTGGGGAGTAGGGACGAGCAGTACTTC. Variable domain in full (rest from reference TRBV5-1 and TRBJ2-7): KAGVTQTPRYLIKTRGQQVTLSCSPISGHRSVSWYQQTPGQGLQFLFEYFSETQRNKGNFPGRFSGRQFSNSRSEMNVSTLELGDSALYLCASSLVGSRDEQYFGPGTRLTVT.

The chain combines TRBV25-1 with TRBJ2-7, with D perhaps matching TRBD2 (7 bases). Germline CDR1 reads MGHDK; CDR2 reads SYGVNS. The CDR3 contains 15 residues. The V and J ends lost 6 bases and 1 base respectively, with 16 bases between them. CDR3 residues: CASSPRGGKSYEQYF. CDR3 bases: TGTGCCAGCAGCCCTAGGGGGGGGAAATCCTACGAGCAGTACTTC.

This chain links TRBV29-1 with TRBJ2-1; 12 nucleotides match TRBD2. V dropped 4 bases and J dropped 1; count of bases not matched to a gene: 5. This CDR3 region has 16 residues. The germline gives CDR1 SQVTM, CDR2 ANQGSEA. The CDR3 DNA follows: TGCAGCGTTGGGATCGGGACTAGCGGGTCCTACAATGAGCAGTTCTTC. This encodes CSVGIGTSGSYNEQFF.

The chain combines TRBV12-3 or TRBV12-4 with TRBJ2-2; 10 bases align to TRBD1. This CDR3 contains 15 residues. V shed 5 bases, J shed 9 bases, and the junction held 9 bases outside the gene matches. Written as DNA, the CDR3 is TGTGCCAGCAGTGCGGACAGGGGGACCGCCAGGGAGCTGTTTTTT. This sequence encodes CASSADRGTARELFF.

This clonotype has more than one count but fewer than ten. The J gene is TRBJ1-5, the V gene TRBV5-6; possible D gene TRBD1, 5 bases. V was pared by 4 bases and J by 5 bases, with 19 bases between. The V gene's germline CDR1 is SGHDT and CDR2 YYEEEE. This CDR3 is 16 amino acids long. CDR3: CASSMRAVGADQPQHF. The CDR3 DNA reads TGTGCCAGCAGCATGCGGGCGGTCGGGGCGGATCAGCCCCAGCATTTT.

This clonotype was observed many times. The chain employs TRBV12-3 or TRBV12-4 and TRBJ2-5; D may match TRBD1 or TRBD2 (5 bases each). This CDR3 comprises 12 residues. Deletions cut 6 bases from V and 5 bases from J, with 10 bases between. CDR3 sequence: CASRGVGETQYF. The CDR3 nucleotides read TGTGCCAGCAGGGGGGTCGGGGAGACCCAGTACTTC.

This clonotype came up many times. The chain employs TRBV29-1 and TRBJ1-1; 7 bases are shared with TRBD1. Unmatched junction bases numbered 12, after V lost 7 bases and J lost 1 base. CDR1 is SQVTM, CDR2 ANQGSEA, per germline. This CDR3 has 15 amino acids. The CDR3 DNA is TGCAGCGCCGACGGGGGACAGAGGGGGAACACTGAAGCTTTCTTT. It codes for CSADGGQRGNTEAFF.

This clonotype was seen at least ten times. The chain links TRBV5-5 to TRBJ2-7, with TRBD1 identical over 7 bases. J lost 0 bases, V lost 0 bases, and 3 bases had no gene match. There are 15 residues in the CDR3. Germline-derived CDR1 and CDR2 are SGHKS and YYEKEE (reference sequence). The CDR3, as DNA: TGTGCCAGCAGCTTGGCCGGGACAGCCTCCTACGAGCAGTACTTC. Translated, it gives CASSLAGTASYEQYF.

In DNA, the CDR3 is TGTGCCAGTACATCCGGGACAGGGAGTTCTGGGGCCAACGTCCTGACTTTC. It specifies CASTSGTGSSGANVLTF. The J gene is TRBJ2-6, the V gene TRBV6-1; 9 bases agree with TRBD1. The CDR3 is 17 amino acids. After removal of 9 bases from V and 1 base from J, the junction contained 10 bases not matched to a gene. Per germline, CDR1 MNHNS and CDR2 SASEGT.

This clonotype was counted at least ten times. The chain uses TRBV10-3 and TRBJ2-5; D ambiguous. The CDR3 totals 14 residues. V lost 6 bases and J lost 0, with 11 bases in between. The germline V gene encodes CDR1 ENHRY and CDR2 SYGVKD. As DNA, the CDR3 is TGTGCCATCAGCCAGGTCAGAAACCAAGAGACCCAGTACTTC. It encodes CAISQVRNQETQYF.

This rearrangement joins TRBV20-1 to TRBJ2-1, with 9 bases matching TRBD1. The germline V gene has CDR1 DFQATT and CDR2 SNEGSKA (reference sequence). The ends lost 5 bases at V and 6 bases at J; junction bases unmatched: 14. The CDR3 extends over 16 amino acids. The CDR3 loop reads CSALILGQGSPNEQFF. The DNA for the CDR3 is TGCAGTGCTCTTATATTGGGACAGGGATCCCCCAATGAGCAGTTCTTC.

This clonotype has at least ten counts. The CDR3 nucleotides read TGTGCCAGCAGTGTCCCGAACACCGGGGAGCTGTTTTTT. Its translation is CASSVPNTGELFF. The rearrangement links TRBV2 to TRBJ2-2; D unresolved. The CDR3 loop spans 13 amino acids. CDR1 is SNHLY and CDR2 is FYNNEI in the germline V gene. V dropped 4 bases and J dropped 0 bases, with 3 bases sitting between them. Looking up the rest from reference TRBV2 and TRBJ2-2 gives the full variable domain: EPEVTQTPSHQVTQMGQEVILRCVPISNHLYFYWYRQILGQKVEFLVSFYNNEISEKSEIFDDQFSVERPDGSNFTLKIRSTKLEDSAMYFCASSVPNTGELFFGEGSRLTVL.

The rearrangement links TRBV2 to TRBJ2-3, with TRBD2 matching over 7 bases. Germline V CDR1 and CDR2: SNHLY, FYNNEI. The CDR3 sequence is 16 residues long. V shed 6 bases and J 0 bases; nucleotides not matched to a gene: 9. This CDR3 reads CASRQIAGPSTDTQYF. The CDR3, as DNA: TGTGCCAGCAGGCAAATAGCGGGCCCTAGCACAGATACGCAGTATTTT.

The sample holds a few counts of this clonotype. The J gene is TRBJ2-2, the V gene TRBV7-2; D uncertain. This CDR3 is built from 13 residues. The V gene lost 5 bases and the J gene lost 2 bases, with 6 bases spanning the gap. Germline CDR1 and CDR2: SGHTA and FQGNSA. The CDR3 coding sequence is TGTGCCAGCAGCCCCGATAACACCGGGGAGCTGTTTTTT. It yields the protein CASSPDNTGELFF.

The CDR3 coding sequence is TGCAGTGCAACCGACATATTGCGGTCCCGCGGGGATACGCAGTATTTT. Its protein is CSATDILRSRGDTQYF. This chain links TRBV20-1 with TRBJ2-3; TRBD2 is a possible D gene (5 bases). The CDR3 is 16 amino acids. The germline V and J ends were trimmed by 6 bases and 6 bases, with 25 bases remaining between them. The germline gives CDR1 DFQATT, CDR2 SNEGSKA (reference sequence).

This clonotype was found many times. The rearrangement joins TRBV7-2 to TRBJ2-1, with TRBD2 identical over 15 bases. V was clipped by 2 bases and J by 9 bases; unmatched bases: 5. The germline CDR1 and CDR2 sequences are SGHTA and FQGNSA. CDR3 length: 16 residues. The CDR3 DNA is TGTGCCAGCAGCTTATTTGGGACTAGCGGGGGGAGTGAGCAGTTCTTC. Protein: CASSLFGTSGGSEQFF.

The chain recombines TRBV25-1 with TRBJ2-3; the D gene is possibly TRBD2 (7 bases). V was cut by 6 bases and J by 2 bases, with 15 bases left in between. This CDR3 contains 15 residues. Germline V lookup: CDR1 MGHDK, CDR2 SYGVNS. The CDR3 DNA sequence: TGTGCCAGCAGCCCCAAAGGGGGGGCCACAGATACGCAGTATTTT. Translated, it gives CASSPKGGATDTQYF.

In its sample, this clonotype was seen a few times. The chain links TRBV28 to TRBJ1-1; 8 positions agree with TRBD1. The J segment lost 4 bases and the V segment lost 2 bases, leaving 3 bases of the junction unmatched. Germline CDR1 is MDHEN and CDR2 is SYDVKM. This CDR3 is built from 14 residues. The CDR3 nucleotides are TGTGCCAGCAGTTTAACAGGGGGGACCACTGAAGCTTTCTTT. Translated, it gives CASSLTGGTTEAFF.

V gene TRBV20-1 combines with J gene TRBJ1-5; unclear D gene. The V end lost 6 bases, the J end lost 0 bases, and 18 bases lay between the germline ends. This CDR3 has 16 residues. Germline CDR1 is DFQATT and CDR2 is SNEGSKA (reference sequence). The chain's CDR3 is CSANDSDLYSNQPQHF. DNA of the CDR3: TGCAGTGCAAATGATTCGGACCTCTATAGCAATCAGCCCCAGCATTTT.

Regarding this clonotype: This may stem from a read error, because a much larger clone lies one nucleotide away. This is likely a read error, given that the CDR3 carries no conserved phenylalanine or tryptophan at its end. The gene calls are TRBV2 and TRBJ2-2; 14 nucleotides align to TRBD2. CDR1 and CDR2 (germline): SNHLY, FYNNEI. The CDR3 sequence is 15 residues long. The junction had 2 bases not matched to a gene; V was cut back by 7 bases and J by 4 bases. The CDR3 spells CASTGLAGGTGELFL. CDR3 in DNA: TGTGCCAGCACTGGACTAGCGGGGGGCACCGGGGAGCTGTTTCTT.

This clonotype appeared many times. This chain connects TRBV24-1 to TRBJ2-3; D gene uncertain. This CDR3 comprises 11 residues. From germline, CDR1 is KGHDR and CDR2 SFDVKD. The ends were cut back, 6 bases at V and 2 bases at J, with 2 bases in the middle. This CDR3 is CATSFTDTQYF. The DNA of the CDR3 is TGTGCCACCAGTTTCACAGATACGCAGTATTTT.

The gene calls are TRBV5-4 and TRBJ2-5, with D perhaps TRBD2 (5 bases). Deletions cut 1 base from V and 5 bases from J, with 9 bases between. Germline V gives CDR1 SGHNT, CDR2 YYREEE (reference sequence). The CDR3 is 13 amino acids. CDR3 bases: TGTGCCAGCAGCTTGTTCGAGCGGGAGACCCAGTACTTC. It specifies CASSLFERETQYF.